The present T cell receptor (beta chain) was sequenced within a study of OX40 agonist ivuxolimab in advanced cancers. The wider study: Ivuxolimab, an agonist antibody against OX40 (CD134), was given to patients.

With V trimmed by 4 bases and J by 0 bases, 8 bases remained unmatched. CDR1 is SGHDT, CDR2 YYEEEE, per germline. The CDR3 covers 18 residues. The method was immunoSEQ multiplex PCR; TCRdb's version includes in-frame clones alone and lacks a portion of them. The sample lists 50,000 to 55,000 clones; 70% to 90% were seen once. This specimen was CD4+ or CD8+ T cells sorted from blood, taken in a trial of the OX40 agonist ivuxolimab. V gene TRBV5-6 combines with J gene TRBJ2-3, with 13 bases that match TRBD2. The TCR sequence derives from an adult with an advanced solid tumor such as melanoma, head and neck, liver or kidney cancer. CDR3 coding DNA: TGTGCCAGCAGCCGGATACTAGCGGGGGGGGCTAGCACAGATACGCAGTATTTT. Translation gives CASSRILAGGASTDTQYF.